A single sample gave rise to the 12 T cell receptor beta chains below, sequenced in a study of control samples from healthy donors and cancer patients. The protocol was immunoSEQ multiplex PCR, while the TCRdb copy is restricted to in-frame clones and leaves out a portion. The sample carries over 100,000 clones, roughly 84% recorded once. The source material was blood. All receptors derive from a man aged 45 to 65 in good health.

The chain carries TRBV5-6 and TRBJ1-1; D remains ambiguous. The CDR3 covers 12 residues. Trimming stripped 1 base from V and 11 bases from J, with 12 bases between. Germline values: CDR1 SGHDT, CDR2 YYEEEE. CDR3: CASSLPLSRAFF. The CDR3 DNA reads as TGTGCCAGCAGCTTGCCACTTTCTCGCGCTTTCTTT.

This chain links TRBV28 with TRBJ1-4; D gene unclear. This CDR3 has 11 residues. The V end lost 5 bases, the J end lost 4 bases, and 2 bases lay between the germline ends. Germline values: CDR1 MDHEN, CDR2 SYDVKM. Written as DNA, the CDR3 is TGTGCCAGCAGTGGTAATGAAAAACTGTTTTTT. Its protein is CASSGNEKLFF.

V and J are TRBV19 and TRBJ1-5; tentative D call: TRBD1 (6 bases). V was clipped by 0 bases and J by 4 bases, with 19 bases between them. The length of the CDR3 is 18 residues. The germline V gene encodes CDR1 LNHDA and CDR2 SQIVND (reference sequence). CDR3 DNA sequence: TGTGCCAGTAGTATAGACAGGACAGTAAGCTCTGAAAATCAGCCCCAGCATTTT. Protein sequence: CASSIDRTVSSENQPQHF.

This rearrangement joins TRBV6-4 to TRBJ2-7; the match to TRBD1 covers 9 bases. V lost 2 bases, J lost 0 bases, and 5 bases stayed unmatched. The V gene's germline CDR1 is MRHNA and CDR2 SNTAGT. The CDR3 has 16 residues. CDR3 region: CASSDRDRVSSYEQYF. The CDR3 DNA reads as TGTGCCAGCAGTGACAGGGACAGGGTCTCCTCCTACGAGCAGTACTTC.

The chain has TRBV5-4 and TRBJ2-1; 7 nucleotides agree with TRBD2. CDR3 size: 16 residues. V lost 5 bases and J lost 4; bases outside the gene matches: 12. The V gene's germline CDR1 is SGHNT and CDR2 YYREEE (reference sequence). CDR3 sequence reads: CASRRGGREAYNEQFF. In DNA, the CDR3 is TGTGCCAGCAGACGGGGTGGGAGGGAGGCGTACAATGAGCAGTTCTTC.

The genes are TRBV11-2 and TRBJ2-2; 11 bases agree with TRBD2. The J segment lost 5 bases and the V segment lost 3 bases, leaving 8 bases of the junction unmatched. Germline loops: CDR1 SGHAT, CDR2 FQNNGV. This CDR3 has 17 residues. Here the CDR3 DNA reads TGTGCCAGCAGCTTCGGTACTAGCGGGGGACGGACCGGGGAGCTGTTTTTT. Translated, it gives CASSFGTSGGRTGELFF.

The J gene is TRBJ1-1, the V gene TRBV12-3 or TRBV12-4; 9 positions agree with TRBD1. This CDR3 is built from 12 residues. V lost 1 base and J lost 10; bases outside the gene matches: 1. The CDR3 DNA sequence: TGTGCCAGCAGTTTAGGACAGGGGGGAGCTTTCTTT. This translates into CASSLGQGGAFF.

In this sample, this clone turned up once. J is TRBJ2-5 and V is TRBV25-1; weak D call: TRBD2 (6 bases). Germline CDR1 MGHDK, CDR2 SYGVNS. The CDR3 contains 13 residues. The V and J ends lost 2 bases and 5 bases respectively, with 9 bases between them. CDR3 protein: CASSERTMETQYF. The CDR3 DNA is TGTGCCAGCAGTGAAAGGACTATGGAGACCCAGTACTTC.

This rearrangement joins TRBV30 to TRBJ1-6; D remains unclear. CDR1 is GTSNPN and CDR2 is SVGIG in the germline V gene (reference sequence). The length of the CDR3 is 13 residues. V gave up 7 bases and J gave up 4 bases, with 11 bases separating them. The CDR3 sequence is CAYKTEYNSPLHF. CDR3 DNA sequence: TGTGCCTATAAGACTGAATATAATTCACCCCTCCACTTT.

Points on this clone: One end of the junction is discordant with germline, which a read error may explain. The chain links TRBV7-7 to TRBJ2-1, with TRBD1 as a possible D gene (6 bases). Germline V lookup: CDR1 SSHAT, CDR2 FNYEAQ (reference sequence). The CDR3 is made up of 18 amino acids. DNA for the CDR3: TGTGCTAGCAGCATAACAACGACAGGTAAGAAGCGAAACAATGAGCAGTTCTTC. Protein product: CASSITTTGKKRNNEQFF. Combining the CDR3 with reference TRBV7-7 and TRBJ2-1 gives the whole variable domain GAGVSQSPRYKVTKRGQDVTLRCDPISSHATLYWYQQALGQGPEFLTYFNYEAQPDKSGLPSDRFSAERPEGSISTLTIQRTEQRDSAMYRCASSITTTGKKRNNEQFFGPGTRLTVL.

V usage is TRBV5-1 and J usage is TRBJ2-3; D is unclear. The V and J ends lost 4 bases and 1 base respectively, with 10 bases between them. CDR1 is SGHRS and CDR2 is YFSETQ in the germline V gene. The CDR3 sequence is 14 residues long. DNA of the CDR3: TGCGCCAGCAGCGCCCCAACGGGCACAGATACGCAGTATTTT. It encodes CASSAPTGTDTQYF.

J is TRBJ1-2 and V is TRBV28, with a tentative D call TRBD1 (6 bases). The CDR3 extends over 17 amino acids. The V end was cut by 5 bases, the J end by 0 bases, with 19 bases between. Germline CDR1 is MDHEN and CDR2 is SYDVKM. CDR3 region: CASSTGLGRGPNYGYTF. DNA of the CDR3: TGTGCCAGCAGTACCGGGTTGGGTCGGGGGCCTAACTATGGCTACACCTTC.